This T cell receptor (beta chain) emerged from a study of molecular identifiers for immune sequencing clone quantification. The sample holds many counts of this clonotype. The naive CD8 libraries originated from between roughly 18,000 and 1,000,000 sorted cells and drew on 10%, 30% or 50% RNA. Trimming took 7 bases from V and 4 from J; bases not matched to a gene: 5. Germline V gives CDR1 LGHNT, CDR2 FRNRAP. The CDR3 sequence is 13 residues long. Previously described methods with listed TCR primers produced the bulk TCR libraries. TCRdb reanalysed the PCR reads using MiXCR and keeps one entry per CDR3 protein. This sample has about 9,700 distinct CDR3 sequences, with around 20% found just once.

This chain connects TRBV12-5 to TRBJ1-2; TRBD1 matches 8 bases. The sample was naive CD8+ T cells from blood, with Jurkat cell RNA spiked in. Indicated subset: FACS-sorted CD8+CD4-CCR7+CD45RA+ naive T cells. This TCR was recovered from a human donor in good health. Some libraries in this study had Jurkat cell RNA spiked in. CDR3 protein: CASASTGGYGYTF. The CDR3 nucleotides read TGTGCTAGTGCCTCAACAGGGGGCTATGGCTACACCTTC.